This T cell receptor (beta chain) was profiled in a study of control samples from healthy donors and cancer patients. Clones were read by immunoSEQ multiplex PCR, and TCRdb kept only the in-frame ones, dropping some. Among some 130,000 clones listed, 75% to 95% were seen once. Germline CDR1 reads MNHEY; CDR2 reads SMNVEV (reference sequence). The V end was cut by 5 bases, the J end by 4 bases, with 8 bases between. This CDR3 spans 12 amino acids. Sequences were obtained from blood. The clonotype was recovered from a man between 18 and 29 years old in good health. The chain uses TRBV27 and TRBJ1-1, with D perhaps TRBD1 (5 bases). CDR3 in amino acids: CASSQGSTEAFF. In DNA, the CDR3 is TGTGCCAGCAGTCAGGGTTCCACTGAAGCTTTCTTT.